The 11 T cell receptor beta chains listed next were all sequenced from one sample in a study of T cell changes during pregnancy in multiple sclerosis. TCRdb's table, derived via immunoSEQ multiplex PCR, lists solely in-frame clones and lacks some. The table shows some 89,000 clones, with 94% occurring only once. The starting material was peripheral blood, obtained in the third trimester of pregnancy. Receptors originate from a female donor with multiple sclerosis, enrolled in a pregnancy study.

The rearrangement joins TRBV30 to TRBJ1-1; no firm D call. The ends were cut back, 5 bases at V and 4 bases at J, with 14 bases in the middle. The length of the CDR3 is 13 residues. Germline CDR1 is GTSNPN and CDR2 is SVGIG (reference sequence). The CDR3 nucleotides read TGTGCCTGGGCCCCCGGCGGGCGCACTGAAGCTTTCTTT. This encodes CAWAPGGRTEAFF.

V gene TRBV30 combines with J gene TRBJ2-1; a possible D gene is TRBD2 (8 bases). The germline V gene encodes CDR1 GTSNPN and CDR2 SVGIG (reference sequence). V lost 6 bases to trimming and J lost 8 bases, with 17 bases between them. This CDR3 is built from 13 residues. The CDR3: CACQRGRGDEQFF. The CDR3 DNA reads TGTGCCTGCCAAAGGGGGCGGGGGGATGAGCAGTTCTTC.

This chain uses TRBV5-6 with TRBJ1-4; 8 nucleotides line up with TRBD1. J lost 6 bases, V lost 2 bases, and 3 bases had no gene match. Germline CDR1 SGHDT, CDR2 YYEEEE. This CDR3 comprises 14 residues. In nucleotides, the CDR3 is TGTGCCAGCAGCTTCCAGGGGGCTTATGAAAAACTGTTTTTT. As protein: CASSFQGAYEKLFF.

The CDR3 reads CSVDRGLSGNTIYF. The CDR3 nucleotides are TGCAGCGTTGATAGGGGGTTATCTGGAAACACCATATATTTT. The J gene is TRBJ1-3, the V gene TRBV29-1; possibly TRBD1 for D (6 bases). The CDR3 consists of 14 residues. Trimming removed 3 bases from V and 1 base from J, with 10 bases in between. CDR1 SQVTM and CDR2 ANQGSEA come from the germline V gene.

The CDR3 here is CASSIEQFSNYGYTF. CDR3 coding DNA: TGTGCCAGTAGTATAGAACAATTTTCTAACTATGGCTACACCTTC. This chain joins TRBV19 and TRBJ1-2; D is ambiguous. V was trimmed by 0 bases and J by 0 bases, leaving 8 bases between them. The CDR3 runs 15 residues. The V gene's germline CDR1 is LNHDA and CDR2 SQIVND (reference sequence). Full variable domain (missing parts from reference TRBV19 and TRBJ1-2): DGGITQSPKYLFRKEGQNVTLSCEQNLNHDAMYWYRQDPGQGLRLIYYSQIVNDFQKGDIAEGYSVSREKKESFPLTVTSAQKNPTAFYLCASSIEQFSNYGYTFGSGTRLTVV.

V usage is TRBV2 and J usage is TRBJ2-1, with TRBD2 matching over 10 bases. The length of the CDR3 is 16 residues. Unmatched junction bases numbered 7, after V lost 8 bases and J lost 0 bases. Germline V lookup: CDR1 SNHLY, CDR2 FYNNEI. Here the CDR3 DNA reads TGTGCCAGCCCGGGACTAGCGCAGAGCTCCTACAATGAGCAGTTCTTC. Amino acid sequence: CASPGLAQSSYNEQFF.

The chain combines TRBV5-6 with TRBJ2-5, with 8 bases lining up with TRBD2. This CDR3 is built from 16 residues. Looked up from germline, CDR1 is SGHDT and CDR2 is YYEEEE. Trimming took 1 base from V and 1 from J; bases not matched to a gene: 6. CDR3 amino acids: CASSLLSGGIQETQYF. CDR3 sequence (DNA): TGTGCCAGCAGCTTGCTCAGCGGGGGAATCCAAGAGACCCAGTACTTC.

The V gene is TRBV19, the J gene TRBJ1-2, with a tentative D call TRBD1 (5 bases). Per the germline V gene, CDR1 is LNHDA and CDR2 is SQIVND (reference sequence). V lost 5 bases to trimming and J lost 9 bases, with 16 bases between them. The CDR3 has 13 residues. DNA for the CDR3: TGTGCCAGTAGTCCCCGCTCGGGGGATAGCTACACCTTC. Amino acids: CASSPRSGDSYTF.

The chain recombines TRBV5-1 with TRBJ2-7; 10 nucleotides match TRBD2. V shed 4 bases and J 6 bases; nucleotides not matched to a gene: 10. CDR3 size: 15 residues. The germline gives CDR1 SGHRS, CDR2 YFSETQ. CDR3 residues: CASSLAGTSAGEQYF. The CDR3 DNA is TGCGCCAGCAGCCTCGCCGGGACTAGCGCGGGCGAGCAGTACTTC.

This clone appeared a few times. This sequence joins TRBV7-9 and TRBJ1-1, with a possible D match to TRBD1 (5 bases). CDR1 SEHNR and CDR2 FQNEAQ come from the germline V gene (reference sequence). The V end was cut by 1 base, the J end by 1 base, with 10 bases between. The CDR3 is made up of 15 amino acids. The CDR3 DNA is TGTGCCAGCAGCTTAGTGCCGACAGCGAACACTGAAGCTTTCTTT. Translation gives CASSLVPTANTEAFF.

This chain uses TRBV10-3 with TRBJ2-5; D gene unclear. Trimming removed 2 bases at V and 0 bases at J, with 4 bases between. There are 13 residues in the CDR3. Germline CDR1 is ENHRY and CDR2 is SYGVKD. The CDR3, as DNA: TGTGCCATCAGTGAGGACAACCAAGAGACCCAGTACTTC. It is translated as CAISEDNQETQYF.